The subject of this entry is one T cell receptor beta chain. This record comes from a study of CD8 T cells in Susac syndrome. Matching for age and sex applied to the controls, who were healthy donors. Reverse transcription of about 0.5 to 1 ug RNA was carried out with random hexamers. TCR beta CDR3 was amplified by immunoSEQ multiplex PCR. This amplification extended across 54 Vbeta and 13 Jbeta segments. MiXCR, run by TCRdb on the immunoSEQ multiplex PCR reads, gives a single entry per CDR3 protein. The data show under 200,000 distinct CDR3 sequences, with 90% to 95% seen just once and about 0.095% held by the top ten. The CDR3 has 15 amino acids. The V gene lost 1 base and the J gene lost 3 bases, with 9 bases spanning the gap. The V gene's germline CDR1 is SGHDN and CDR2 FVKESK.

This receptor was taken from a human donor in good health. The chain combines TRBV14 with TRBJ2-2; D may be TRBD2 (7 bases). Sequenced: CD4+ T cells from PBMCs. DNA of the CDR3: TGTGCCAGCAGCCAAGCGGGGGGCGACACCGGGGAGCTGTTTTTT. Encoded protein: CASSQAGGDTGELFF.